The 9 T cell receptor beta chains presented below share a single source sample, sequenced in a study of blood T cell repertoires in COVID-19. TCRdb's table, derived via immunoSEQ multiplex PCR, lists solely in-frame clones and lacks some. The data contain almost 250,000 clones, about 89% of them singletons. What was sequenced was peripheral blood. The receptors originated from a woman aged 55-70 years who had recovered from COVID-19.

The chain couples TRBV19 to TRBJ2-7; 9 bases are a match to TRBD1. Germline V gene lookup returns CDR1 LNHDA and CDR2 SQIVND (reference sequence). This CDR3 is 15 amino acids long. V lost 3 bases to trimming and J lost 2 bases; unmatched junction nucleotides: 5. CDR3 coding DNA: TGTGCCAGTAGTATCTCGGGACAGGGAACCTACGAGCAGTACTTC. Translating gives CASSISGQGTYEQYF.

This clone was observed a handful of times. This chain connects TRBV6-6 to TRBJ2-4, with D perhaps TRBD2 (6 bases). Germline loops: CDR1 MNHNY, CDR2 SVGAGI (reference sequence). Trimming left V 6 bases short and J 0 bases short, with 15 bases between. This CDR3 has 16 residues. CDR3 region: CASSLGRGLAKNIQYF. CDR3 coding DNA: TGTGCCAGCAGCCTCGGTAGGGGACTAGCCAAAAACATTCAGTACTTC.

The V call is TRBV7-2, the J call TRBJ1-4; D is uncertain. V was pared by 3 bases and J by 5 bases, with 13 bases between. Germline V lookup: CDR1 SGHTA, CDR2 FQGNSA. The CDR3 contains 15 residues. The CDR3 here is CASSFFRRENEKLFF. In DNA, the CDR3 is TGTGCCAGCAGCTTTTTTAGGAGGGAGAATGAAAAACTGTTTTTT.

This clone was found once. DNA of the CDR3: TGCAGCGTGGTTCCAGGGTTCGGGGGAGATACGCAGTATTTT. It yields the protein CSVVPGFGGDTQYF. The chain uses TRBV29-1 and TRBJ2-3; a weak D match, TRBD2 (6 bases). V shed 6 bases and J shed 5 bases, with 18 bases lying between them. This CDR3 has 14 residues. The germline V gene has CDR1 SQVTM and CDR2 ANQGSEA.

The genes are TRBV18 and TRBJ1-2; D is perhaps TRBD1 (5 bases). This CDR3 is 14 amino acids long. Germline V gene sequence: CDR1 KGHSH, CDR2 LQKENI. V shed 3 bases and J shed 5 bases, with 13 bases lying between them. The CDR3: CASSPSGGGYGYTF. The CDR3 DNA reads TGTGCCAGCTCACCGTCAGGCGGGGGGTATGGCTACACCTTC. The full variable domain, completed using reference TRBV18 and TRBJ1-2, is NAGVMQNPRHLVRRRGQEARLRCSPMKGHSHVYWYRQLPEEGLKFMVYLQKENIIDESGMPKERFSAEFPKEGPSILRIQQVVRGDSAAYFCASSPSGGGYGYTFGSGTRLTVV.

V gene TRBV6-2 or TRBV6-3 combines with J gene TRBJ1-5; D possibly corresponds to TRBD1 (6 bases). The CDR3 is 15 residues long. V gave up 2 bases and J gave up 2 bases, with 10 bases separating them. Germline V gives CDR1 MNHEY, CDR2 SVGEGT. This CDR3 reads CASSYGGWGNQPQHF. The CDR3 nucleotides are TGTGCCAGCAGTTACGGGGGCTGGGGCAATCAGCCCCAGCATTTT.

The rearrangement joins TRBV5-1 to TRBJ1-2; 7 bases agree with TRBD1. The germline V gene encodes CDR1 SGHRS and CDR2 YFSETQ. V trimming: 4 bases; J trimming: 4 bases; junction bases outside the gene matches: 4. The CDR3 has 13 amino acids. This chain's CDR3 is CASSMTGSYGYTF. DNA of the CDR3: TGCGCCAGCAGCATGACAGGGTCCTATGGCTACACCTTC. Filled out from reference TRBV5-1 and TRBJ1-2, the complete variable domain reads KAGVTQTPRYLIKTRGQQVTLSCSPISGHRSVSWYQQTPGQGLQFLFEYFSETQRNKGNFPGRFSGRQFSNSRSEMNVSTLELGDSALYLCASSMTGSYGYTFGSGTRLTVV.

The chain couples TRBV27 to TRBJ2-2, with 7 bases matching TRBD2. V dropped 10 bases and J dropped 5; count of bases not matched to a gene: 1. CDR1 MNHEY and CDR2 SMNVEV come from the germline V gene (reference sequence). The CDR3 contains 11 residues. CDR3 nucleotides: TGTGCCACCGGGGGGACCGGGGAGCTGTTTTTT. Translated: CATGGTGELFF.

The rearrangement joins TRBV5-1 to TRBJ2-3, with 11 positions matching TRBD2. The CDR3 is made up of 17 amino acids. CDR1 is SGHRS and CDR2 is YFSETQ in the germline V gene. Unmatched junction bases numbered 7, after V lost 0 bases and J lost 4 bases. CDR3 in DNA: TGCGCCAGCAGCTTGGGGCTAGCGGGGGGTCTGGCAGATACGCAGTATTTT. Amino acid sequence: CASSLGLAGGLADTQYF.